The T cell receptor (beta chain) under discussion was sequenced for a study of cytomegalovirus exposure and HLA in healthy donors. The PCR had 60 Vbeta and 13 Jbeta primers. Source study methods: The count from a later analysis was 79 million or so unique TCR beta chains, 9 million to 12 million of them shared. TCRdb's copy holds only in-frame clones and misses some; the assay was immunoSEQ multiplex PCR. V and J calls plus clone size are reproduced from that table; the DNA served to infer D and trimming. The sample records about 250,000 clones, approximately 80% being singletons. Regarding donors, all were healthy bone marrow donors. In nominal health when sampled, donors likely had unrecorded immune exposures nonetheless. On this clone: Its antigen is unidentified.

V was clipped by 5 bases and J by 6 bases, with 9 bases between them. CDR3 length: 12 residues. Germline assignment: CDR1 SNHLY and CDR2 FYNNEI. Whole-study findings and limits: Later, an analysis showed that TCR beta chains associated with HLA were more clonally expanded than others that were equally common.

The sample comprised PBMCs. The origin of this receptor is a girl aged 2-10 years in good health and CMV-seronegative. The chain uses TRBV2 and TRBJ2-3; no clear D. The DNA for the CDR3 is TGTGCCAGCAGTCGTCGGCGGGATACGCAGTATTTT. Translation: CASSRRRDTQYF.